Below, 31 T cell receptor beta chains from the same sample are listed, as sequenced in a study of T-cell reconstitution after alpha-beta-depleted transplantation in children. Unique molecular identifiers were incorporated when the TCRbeta library was constructed. TCRdb itself ran the PCR reads through MiXCR, one entry per CDR3 protein. The sample consists of some 550,000 distinct CDR3 sequences, about 17% of them appearing once. Sample: PBMCs from the stem cell graft donor, taken from the stem cell graft. These TCRs come from a human donor who donated a stem cell graft to a child with acute lymphoblastic leukemia.

V and J are TRBV7-2 and TRBJ1-5, with a possible D match to TRBD1 (5 bases). CDR3 length: 13 amino acids. CDR1 is SGHTA, CDR2 FQGNSA, per germline. V lost 5 bases and J 3 bases, leaving 8 bases between the germline ends. The CDR3 sequence: CASSRGPNQPQHF. As DNA, the CDR3 is TGTGCCAGCAGCCGGGGCCCCAATCAGCCCCAGCATTTT.

At least ten counts were recorded for this clonotype. The chain is built from TRBV5-1 and TRBJ1-1; D is uncertain. The germline gives CDR1 SGHRS, CDR2 YFSETQ. This CDR3 comprises 15 residues. Trimming cost V 0 bases and J 0 bases, with 9 bases left between them. CDR3 DNA: TGCGCCAGCAGCTTGGGGGTCCACATGAACACTGAAGCTTTCTTT. Protein product: CASSLGVHMNTEAFF.

This clonotype was seen only a few times. The chain combines TRBV7-9 with TRBJ2-7; maybe TRBD2 (5 bases). The CDR3 is 12 residues long. Germline loops: CDR1 SEHNR, CDR2 FQNEAQ (reference sequence). With 4 bases removed from V and 7 bases from J, the gap between germline ends came to 11 bases. CDR3 sequence: CASSSNPGEQYF. CDR3 in DNA: TGTGCCAGCAGCTCCAACCCGGGGGAGCAGTACTTC.

This clonotype was seen a single time. The chain joins TRBV20-1 to TRBJ2-7, with D tentatively TRBD1 or TRBD2 (6 bases each). The germline V gene has CDR1 DFQATT and CDR2 SNEGSKA (reference sequence). The V end lost 5 bases, the J end lost 2 bases, and 16 bases lay between the germline ends. The CDR3 runs 14 residues. The CDR3 here is CSAAGHSSPYEQYF. The CDR3 DNA reads TGCAGTGCTGCGGGACACTCGAGCCCCTACGAGCAGTACTTC.

The J gene is TRBJ2-4, the V gene TRBV6-1, with D uncertain. The length of the CDR3 is 14 residues. Deletions cut 7 bases from V and 0 bases from J, with 10 bases between. Germline CDR1 reads MNHNS; CDR2 reads SASEGT. DNA of the CDR3: TGTGCCAGCATTGGCGAGCTAGCCAAAAACATTCAGTACTTC. It specifies CASIGELAKNIQYF.

This clonotype was counted only a few times. The V gene is TRBV7-7, the J gene TRBJ2-5, with a tentative D call TRBD2 (6 bases). Trimming left V 4 bases short and J 2 bases short, with 14 bases between. This CDR3 is 15 amino acids long. Germline V gene data show CDR1 as SSHAT and CDR2 as FNYEAQ (reference sequence). CDR3 bases: TGTGCCAGCAGCTCCTCAGGAGGGACGCAAGAGACCCAGTACTTC. Protein sequence: CASSSSGGTQETQYF.

This clonotype was found a few times. The chain carries TRBV4-1 and TRBJ2-2, with D uncertain. Germline V gene data show CDR1 as MGHRA and CDR2 as YSYEKL. Trimming left V 6 bases short and J 4 bases short, with 12 bases between. The CDR3 consists of 14 residues. The CDR3 DNA follows: TGCGCCAGCAGTCAGCTACTCGGCACCGGGGAGCTGTTTTTT. Protein sequence: CASSQLLGTGELFF.

This chain joins TRBV30 and TRBJ2-3; 9 bases map to TRBD1. This CDR3 has 14 amino acids. The germline V gene encodes CDR1 GTSNPN and CDR2 SVGIG (reference sequence). Trimming cost V 2 bases and J 9 bases; bases outside gene matches: 9. The CDR3 reads CAWSPGQGEWTQYF. The CDR3 DNA follows: TGTGCCTGGAGTCCGGGACAGGGCGAGTGGACGCAGTATTTT.

V gene TRBV27 combines with J gene TRBJ2-7; D is possibly TRBD2 (5 bases). The V end was cut by 8 bases, the J end by 2 bases, with 16 bases between. This CDR3 has 14 residues. Germline lookup yields CDR1 MNHEY and CDR2 SMNVEV (reference sequence). This chain's CDR3 is CASRSRTGAYEQYF. In DNA form, the CDR3 reads TGTGCCAGCCGAAGTCGGACTGGCGCCTACGAGCAGTACTTC.

This clonotype was detected only a few times. The rearrangement joins TRBV24-1 to TRBJ2-1; D possibly corresponds to TRBD1 (6 bases). The CDR3 consists of 11 residues. The V gene lost 9 bases and the J gene lost 15 bases, with 17 bases spanning the gap. Germline CDR1 and CDR2: KGHDR and SFDVKD. This CDR3 reads CATGDTGSRFF. CDR3 DNA sequence: TGTGCCACCGGGGATACAGGGAGTCGGTTCTTC.

This chain uses TRBV4-1 with TRBJ2-1; D might be TRBD2 (5 bases). The CDR3 totals 15 residues. Germline V gives CDR1 MGHRA, CDR2 YSYEKL. V lost 1 base and J 0 bases, leaving 7 bases between the germline ends. In DNA, the CDR3 is TGCGCCAGCAGCCAAGGACTACTCTCCTACAATGAGCAGTTCTTC. Translated, it gives CASSQGLLSYNEQFF.

This clonotype has just a few counts. V gene TRBV5-1 combines with J gene TRBJ2-3, with no clear D. Trimming removed 3 bases from V and 2 bases from J, with 13 bases in between. Germline V gene sequence: CDR1 SGHRS, CDR2 YFSETQ. The CDR3 covers 15 residues. Here the CDR3 DNA reads TGCGCCAGCAGCTCGGCCGTCGGGTACACAGATACGCAGTATTTT. Protein sequence: CASSSAVGYTDTQYF.

This clonotype occurred a few times. The genes are TRBV5-1 and TRBJ1-5, with D maybe TRBD1 (5 bases). The CDR3 consists of 14 residues. V was clipped by 4 bases and J by 6 bases, with 14 bases between them. Germline lookup yields CDR1 SGHRS and CDR2 YFSETQ. The CDR3 spells CASSPGSPGQPQHF. The CDR3 DNA sequence: TGCGCCAGCAGCCCAGGGTCACCGGGTCAGCCCCAGCATTTT.

The rearrangement links TRBV5-1 to TRBJ1-1; 8 bases are shared with TRBD1. The CDR3 has 15 amino acids. CDR1 and CDR2 (germline): SGHRS, YFSETQ. V lost 4 bases, J lost 5 bases, and 10 bases stayed unmatched. The CDR3 bases are TGCGCCAGCAGCCTGGACAGGGACCTTCTTACTGAAGCTTTCTTT. Encoded protein: CASSLDRDLLTEAFF. The full variable domain, its missing parts supplied by reference TRBV5-1 and TRBJ1-1, is KAGVTQTPRYLIKTRGQQVTLSCSPISGHRSVSWYQQTPGQGLQFLFEYFSETQRNKGNFPGRFSGRQFSNSRSEMNVSTLELGDSALYLCASSLDRDLLTEAFFGQGTRLTVV.

The sample holds many counts of this clonotype. One junction end does not reproduce the germline sequence, and a read error may be involved. This chain links TRBV5-1 with TRBJ2-3, with TRBD2 matching over 12 bases. This CDR3 comprises 16 residues. Germline V gene data show CDR1 as SGHRS and CDR2 as YFSETQ. CDR3 DNA: TGTGCCAGCAGCCCCGGACTAGCGGGATTAACAGATACGCAGTATTTT. It translates to CASSPGLAGLTDTQYF. The full variable domain, completed using reference TRBV5-1 and TRBJ2-3, is KAGVTQTPRYLIKTRGQQVTLSCSPISGHRSVSWYQQTPGQGLQFLFEYFSETQRNKGNFPGRFSGRQFSNSRSEMNVSTLELGDSALYLCASSPGLAGLTDTQYFGPGTRLTVL.

This chain uses TRBV2 with TRBJ2-1; 8 bases match TRBD2. Germline loops: CDR1 SNHLY, CDR2 FYNNEI. CDR3 length: 12 amino acids. V dropped 8 bases and J dropped 6; count of bases not matched to a gene: 3. The chain's CDR3 is CASRRGVNEQFF. CDR3 coding DNA: TGTGCCAGCCGGCGGGGGGTCAATGAGCAGTTCTTC.

There are many counts of this clonotype. The J gene is TRBJ2-7, the V gene TRBV12-3 or TRBV12-4; 8 bases map to TRBD1. V shed 3 bases, J shed 1 base, and the junction held 5 bases outside the gene matches. The CDR3 spans 15 residues. The CDR3 loop reads CASSFGQGASYEQYF. CDR3 nucleotides: TGTGCCAGCAGTTTCGGCCAGGGGGCTTCCTACGAGCAGTACTTC.

This clonotype appeared a few times. The chain combines TRBV5-1 with TRBJ1-5, with D unresolved. The CDR3 totals 13 residues. Germline V gene data show CDR1 as SGHRS and CDR2 as YFSETQ. Trimming removed 4 bases at V and 3 bases at J, with 8 bases between. In nucleotides, the CDR3 is TGCGCCAGCAGCGCCTCAGACAATCAGCCCCAGCATTTT. Its protein product is CASSASDNQPQHF.

The chain carries TRBV6-1 and TRBJ1-4, with TRBD1 as a possible D gene (6 bases). Germline V CDR1 and CDR2: MNHNS, SASEGT. V shed 3 bases and J shed 8 bases, with 16 bases lying between them. The CDR3 has 15 residues. The CDR3 coding sequence is TGTGCCAGCAGTGACCTCGGCAGGGGTGGAGAAAAACTGTTTTTT. Its protein product is CASSDLGRGGEKLFF.

This clonotype was recorded a few times. The gene calls are TRBV18 and TRBJ1-2; D is uncertain. Trimming took off 3 bases at V and 8 bases at J, with 10 bases between the two ends. The CDR3 covers 12 residues. CDR1 and CDR2 from the germline V gene are KGHSH and LQKENI. CDR3 protein: CASSPRLEGYTF. The CDR3 nucleotides are TGTGCCAGCTCACCTCGCCTAGAGGGCTACACCTTC.

The chain uses TRBV20-1 and TRBJ2-1, with a possible D match to TRBD2 (5 bases). Trimming removed 0 bases from V and 0 bases from J, with 9 bases in between. This CDR3 is built from 15 residues. Germline CDR1 reads DFQATT; CDR2 reads SNEGSKA (reference sequence). The CDR3 DNA reads as TGCAGTGCTAGAGAAGCGGTCAACTCCTACAATGAGCAGTTCTTC. As protein: CSAREAVNSYNEQFF.

The V gene is TRBV11-1, the J gene TRBJ1-2; perhaps TRBD1 as D (5 bases). This CDR3 is 14 amino acids long. Trimming took 1 base from V and 9 from J, leaving 15 bases between them. Germline V gene sequence: CDR1 SGHAT, CDR2 FQDESV (reference sequence). In DNA, the CDR3 is TGTGCCAGCAGCTTAGGGGGCAGGGCGTGGAGCTACACCTTC. Its protein product is CASSLGGRAWSYTF.

This clonotype came up a few times. The V gene is TRBV5-1, the J gene TRBJ2-2; TRBD2 aligns across 8 bases. The CDR3 contains 15 residues. V lost 5 bases and J lost 6; bases outside the gene matches: 9. Germline values: CDR1 SGHRS, CDR2 YFSETQ. CDR3 sequence reads: CASRTGGPLSGELFF. Here the CDR3 DNA reads TGCGCCAGCAGAACGGGAGGGCCTTTATCCGGGGAGCTGTTTTTT.

There are many counts of this clonotype. The rearrangement uses TRBV5-1 and TRBJ1-1, with 10 positions matching TRBD1. Germline V CDR1 and CDR2: SGHRS, YFSETQ. The J segment lost 3 bases and the V segment lost 4 bases, leaving 3 bases of the junction unmatched. The CDR3 contains 14 residues. In DNA, the CDR3 is TGCGCCAGCAGCGGCGGGACAGGGGACACTGAAGCTTTCTTT. Amino acid sequence: CASSGGTGDTEAFF.

About this clonotype itself: Compared with germline, one end of the junction differs, possibly owing to a read error. The V call is TRBV19, the J call TRBJ2-2, with 13 bases that match TRBD2. The CDR3 length is 17 residues. CDR1 is LNHDA and CDR2 is SQIVND in the germline V gene (reference sequence). The CDR3 spells CASSFGLAGVRTEELFF. Here the CDR3 DNA reads TGTGCCAGTAGTTTCGGACTAGCGGGAGTGAGAACCGAGGAGCTGTTTTTT.

This clonotype is labeled as medium-sized (0.01 to 0.1%). The genes are TRBV5-1 and TRBJ2-7; possibly TRBD1 or TRBD2 for D (5 bases each). Per germline, CDR1 SGHRS and CDR2 YFSETQ. The CDR3 totals 14 residues. The germline V and J ends were trimmed by 4 bases and 4 bases, with 15 bases remaining between them. This CDR3 is CASSTGTLTYEQYF. CDR3 DNA sequence: TGCGCCAGCAGCACCGGGACCTTGACTTACGAGCAGTACTTC.

V gene TRBV3-1 combines with J gene TRBJ2-5, with 14 bases that match TRBD2. CDR1 and CDR2 from the germline V gene are LGHDT and YNNKEL (reference sequence). The CDR3 consists of 18 residues. Trimming cost V 3 bases and J 3 bases; bases outside gene matches: 9. The CDR3, as DNA: TGTGCCAGCAGCCAGACCGGGACTAGCGGGAGAGAAGAAGAGACCCAGTACTTC. Its protein is CASSQTGTSGREEETQYF.

This chain joins TRBV6-5 and TRBJ1-2; D perhaps matches TRBD1 (6 bases). This CDR3 contains 15 residues. V lost 2 bases and J lost 7, with 17 bases in between. CDR1 and CDR2 (germline): MNHEY, SVGAGI. CDR3 sequence reads: CASSYGRTGRGGYTF. The CDR3, as DNA: TGTGCCAGCAGTTACGGCCGCACAGGGAGGGGTGGCTACACCTTC.

The chain recombines TRBV5-1 with TRBJ2-3; D gene unclear. The germline V gene encodes CDR1 SGHRS and CDR2 YFSETQ. The V end was cut by 3 bases, the J end by 4 bases, with 24 bases between. The CDR3 sequence is 18 residues long. This chain's CDR3 is CASSSPYGVRSASDTQYF. CDR3 DNA sequence: TGCGCCAGCAGCTCTCCTTATGGGGTCAGGTCGGCCTCAGATACGCAGTATTTT.

The chain links TRBV2 to TRBJ1-4, with D possibly matching TRBD1 (6 bases). With 6 bases removed from V and 6 bases from J, the gap between germline ends came to 14 bases. Germline V gene lookup returns CDR1 SNHLY and CDR2 FYNNEI. The CDR3 is 14 residues long. This chain's CDR3 is CASRNGDTHEKLFF. The CDR3 nucleotides read TGTGCCAGCAGGAATGGGGACACCCATGAAAAACTGTTTTTT.

J is TRBJ2-1 and V is TRBV13; D is possibly TRBD1 or TRBD2 (5 bases each). Trimming took 5 bases from V and 9 from J, leaving 17 bases between them. Germline CDR1 is PRHDT and CDR2 is FYEKMQ (reference sequence). The CDR3 is made up of 14 amino acids. This CDR3 is CASSPGTPLGEQFF. The CDR3 bases are TGTGCCAGCAGCCCCGGGACCCCCTTGGGTGAGCAGTTCTTC.